This T cell receptor (beta chain) appears in the sequencing data of a study of naive and memory T cell subsets. Between the trimmed V and J ends, which lost 9 bases and 6 bases, there was a span of 8 bases. CDR3 size: 11 residues. The germline gives CDR1 MRHNA, CDR2 SNTAGT. This clonotype was picked up many times. Its antigen is not identified. Study-level findings and limits: From naive to CM, EM and EMRA, diversity decreased and Gini increased.

Cells stained for CD3, CD4, CD8, CD45RA and CD27 were sorted into four subsets. The beta constant-region primer was an equimolar mix of two oligonucleotides covering TRBC1 and TRBC2. The cDNA 3' end received a ligated single-stranded oligonucleotide carrying the SP2 primer and a 12-nucleotide UMI. MiXCR, run by TCRdb on the UMI-ligation and nested PCR reads, gives a single entry per CDR3 protein. The sample lists more than 25,000 distinct CDR3 sequences, about 10% occurring once. The sequence was obtained from a human donor in good health. The rearrangement links TRBV6-4 to TRBJ2-2; D is unresolved. The sequenced sample consisted of effector memory CD4+ T cells from blood. Stated subset: effector memory, CD45RA- CD27-. CDR3 amino acids: CASRNAGELFF. The CDR3 DNA reads TGTGCCAGTCGAAATGCCGGGGAGCTGTTTTTT.